What follows are 2 T cell receptor beta chains derived from one specimen sequenced in a study of CXCR3-negative and CXCR3-positive naive CD8 T cells. Their antigen targets remain unknown. Regarding the study as a whole: Comparison of naive cells showed more hydrophobic TRB CDR3s in CXCR3-positive than in CXCR3-negative naive cells.

The authors prepared UMI-labeled TRB cDNA libraries by 5' RACE. Using the 5' RACE reads, TCRdb records one entry per CDR3 protein without DNA. This table lists about 140,000 distinct CDR3 sequences. The sequenced sample consisted of naive CXCR3+ CD8+ T cells from blood. The subset was: CD45RO-CCR7+CD27+CD95- naive CD8+ T cells expressing CXCR3 (TNR3+). The receptors were gathered from a human donor in good health. Some clones in this sample may be carry-over from other donors' samples.

J is TRBJ2-1 and V is TRBV28; TCRdb's assignment of TRBD2 cannot be checked, as there is no DNA. CDR1 is MDHEN, CDR2 SYDVKM, per germline. This CDR3 is 15 amino acids long. The CDR3 here is CASSTTGLANNEQFF.

The chain couples TRBV29-1 to TRBJ1-1; the TCRdb D gene call, TRBD1, has no DNA to confirm it. The CDR3 contains 14 residues. CDR1 and CDR2 from the germline V gene are SQVTM and ANQGSEA. This chain's CDR3 is CSVPDREEDTEAFF.